A single sample gave rise to the 18 T cell receptor beta chains below, sequenced in a study of T-cell memory formation after mild COVID-19. TCRdb reprocessed the 5' RACE reads via MiXCR and lists one record per CDR3 protein. The sample has 250,000 to 300,000 distinct CDR3 sequences, around 15% seen once. The sample consisted of PBMCs or a T cell subset sorted from them (not recorded which). These receptors were taken from a man aged 18 to 29 who had mild COVID-19 (a few samples of this study predate the infection). Cell type and time point are not known.

This clonotype was observed a few times. CDR3 sequence: CASSPASERRGYTF. CDR3 DNA sequence: TGCGCCAGCAGCCCAGCATCGGAGCGTCGTGGCTACACCTTC. J is TRBJ1-2 and V is TRBV4-1; no firm D call. The V gene lost 4 bases and the J gene lost 7 bases, with 16 bases spanning the gap. In germline, CDR1 is MGHRA, CDR2 YSYEKL. The CDR3 covers 14 residues.

In this sample, this clonotype turned up a few times. The chain joins TRBV20-1 to TRBJ2-3; D may match TRBD1 or TRBD2 (5 bases each). Trimming shortened V by 5 bases and J by 2 bases, and 14 bases separated the two germline ends. This CDR3 has 14 amino acids. Germline V gene lookup returns CDR1 DFQATT and CDR2 SNEGSKA (reference sequence). The CDR3: CSAGPGDDTDTQYF. CDR3 in DNA: TGCAGTGCTGGGCCCGGGGACGACACAGATACGCAGTATTTT.

This clonotype was seen a few times. The V and J genes are TRBV6-2 or TRBV6-3 and TRBJ2-1; TRBD2 aligns across 8 bases. This CDR3 is 16 amino acids long. J was trimmed by 4 bases and V by 4 bases; bases with no gene match: 9. Germline values: CDR1 MNHEY, CDR2 SVGEGT. CDR3 DNA: TGTGCCAGCAGTTCCTGGCCGGGGGGGCCTTACAATGAGCAGTTCTTC. It yields the protein CASSSWPGGPYNEQFF.

This clonotype came up a few times. The rearrangement uses TRBV20-1 and TRBJ2-2; tentatively, D is TRBD1 (6 bases). This CDR3 has 13 amino acids. The ends were cut back, 3 bases at V and 8 bases at J, with 13 bases in the middle. Germline V gene data show CDR1 as DFQATT and CDR2 as SNEGSKA (reference sequence). CDR3 DNA sequence: TGCAGTGCTAGTTGGACAGCTCATGGGGAGCTGTTTTTT. Translation: CSASWTAHGELFF.

This clonotype was recorded many times. This chain joins TRBV18 and TRBJ1-2; no clear D gene. The ends were cut back, 1 base at V and 0 bases at J, with 21 bases in the middle. This CDR3 has 19 amino acids. Per germline, CDR1 KGHSH and CDR2 LQKENI. This CDR3 reads CASSPLPPARDLSNYGYTF. CDR3 nucleotides: TGTGCCAGCTCACCACTACCCCCGGCAAGAGACCTTTCTAACTATGGCTACACCTTC.

This clonotype turned up a few times. The chain carries TRBV6-2 or TRBV6-3 and TRBJ2-7; the match to TRBD1 covers 7 bases. Trimming at V came to 2 bases and at J to 4 bases, leaving 2 bases not matched to a gene. This CDR3 contains 13 residues. Germline assignment: CDR1 MNHEY and CDR2 SVGEGT. This CDR3 is CASSYGQVYEQYF. The CDR3 nucleotides are TGTGCCAGCAGTTACGGACAGGTTTACGAGCAGTACTTC.

This chain joins TRBV28 and TRBJ1-2; 8 bases agree with TRBD1. The length of the CDR3 is 12 residues. Germline CDR1 reads MDHEN; CDR2 reads SYDVKM. V was pared by 3 bases and J by 8 bases, with 2 bases of the junction left unmatched. In DNA, the CDR3 is TGTGCCAGCAGTTTCAGGGGGCTAGGCTACACCTTC. Translated: CASSFRGLGYTF.

This clonotype was counted a few times. This sequence joins TRBV4-3 and TRBJ1-1; D call uncertain. Germline V gives CDR1 LGHNA, CDR2 YSLEER. This CDR3 has 13 amino acids. V was trimmed by 1 base and J by 7 bases, leaving 10 bases between them. This CDR3 is CASSQAQKGEAFF. The CDR3 region has the DNA TGCGCCAGCAGCCAAGCCCAGAAGGGTGAAGCTTTCTTT.

This clonotype was observed a few times. V usage is TRBV5-1 and J usage is TRBJ2-1; D is ambiguous. The V gene lost 4 bases and the J gene lost 7 bases, with 9 bases spanning the gap. The CDR3 has 12 residues. Germline V gives CDR1 SGHRS, CDR2 YFSETQ. The CDR3 nucleotides read TGCGCCAGCAGCCGCACGAGGAATGAGCAGTTCTTC. Amino acids: CASSRTRNEQFF. Based on the CDR3 plus reference TRBV5-1 and TRBJ2-1, the full variable domain is KAGVTQTPRYLIKTRGQQVTLSCSPISGHRSVSWYQQTPGQGLQFLFEYFSETQRNKGNFPGRFSGRQFSNSRSEMNVSTLELGDSALYLCASSRTRNEQFFGPGTRLTVL.

This chain uses TRBV12-3 or TRBV12-4 with TRBJ2-3; D may be TRBD1 (5 bases). CDR3 length: 14 residues. V dropped 6 bases and J dropped 5 bases, with 15 bases sitting between them. The CDR3 nucleotides are TGTGCCAGCAGCCCAGGGTGGTATGTAGATACGCAGTATTTT. It specifies CASSPGWYVDTQYF.

This clonotype was detected many times. The chain links TRBV4-1 to TRBJ2-7, with 8 bases identical to TRBD2. The CDR3 length is 14 residues. J was trimmed by 5 bases and V by 2 bases; bases with no gene match: 5. Germline loops: CDR1 MGHRA, CDR2 YSYEKL. The CDR3 bases are TGCGCCAGCAGCCAAACCGGGACTAGAGACGAGCAGTACTTC. The encoded protein is CASSQTGTRDEQYF.

The rearrangement uses TRBV2 and TRBJ2-1; no firm D call. There are 15 residues in the CDR3. With 4 bases removed from V and 0 bases from J, the gap between germline ends came to 10 bases. CDR1 is SNHLY, CDR2 FYNNEI, per germline. The chain's CDR3 is CASSGGVSSYNEQFF. CDR3 nucleotide sequence: TGTGCCAGCAGTGGTGGAGTTAGCTCCTACAATGAGCAGTTCTTC.

The V and J genes are TRBV12-5 and TRBJ2-5; a weak D match, TRBD2 (5 bases). The V gene lost 2 bases and the J gene lost 7 bases, with 8 bases spanning the gap. CDR3 length: 12 residues. Germline V gives CDR1 LGHNT, CDR2 FRNRAP. This CDR3 reads CASGLWRATQYF. The CDR3 region has the DNA TGTGCTAGTGGTTTGTGGCGGGCGACCCAGTACTTC.

This clonotype was observed a handful of times. One junction end disagrees with the germline gene, perhaps due to a read error. This chain uses TRBV5-1 with TRBJ2-7; possibly TRBD1 or TRBD2 for D (5 bases each). This CDR3 is built from 11 residues. Germline CDR1 is SGHRS and CDR2 is YFSETQ. The DNA for the CDR3 is TGCGCCAGCAGCTTACCAATTCCGGGGCACTTC. Residues: CASSLPIPGHF.

CDR3 DNA sequence: TGCAGTGCTAGAGATGGGGGACAGGGTTACGAGCAGTACTTC. The encoded protein is CSARDGGQGYEQYF. The chain links TRBV20-1 to TRBJ2-7, with TRBD1 matching over 9 bases. CDR1 and CDR2 from the germline V gene are DFQATT and SNEGSKA (reference sequence). CDR3 length: 14 amino acids. Losses at the gene ends were 0 bases for V and 4 bases for J; bases not matched to a gene: 4.

This chain uses TRBV6-2 or TRBV6-3 with TRBJ1-2, with a tentative D call TRBD1 (5 bases). V lost 6 bases and J lost 8, with 16 bases in between. The CDR3 totals 13 residues. Germline-derived CDR1 and CDR2 are MNHEY and SVGEGT. For the CDR3, the DNA is TGTGCCAGCAGACCCGACAGTTCTCGGGGCTACACCTTC. Translation gives CASRPDSSRGYTF.

This clonotype was recorded only once. V gene TRBV12-3 or TRBV12-4 combines with J gene TRBJ1-2, with a tentative D call TRBD1 (5 bases). The CDR3 runs to 14 residues. Between the trimmed V and J ends, which lost 4 bases and 0 bases, there was a span of 9 bases. The CDR3 here is CASSYQGTNYGYTF. The CDR3 DNA is TGTGCCAGCAGTTACCAGGGAACTAACTATGGCTACACCTTC.

This clonotype has a count of ten or more. The chain links TRBV5-1 to TRBJ2-1; 10 positions agree with TRBD2. The CDR3 loop spans 16 amino acids. Losses at the gene ends were 2 bases for V and 4 bases for J; bases not matched to a gene: 6. Germline lookup yields CDR1 SGHRS and CDR2 YFSETQ. The CDR3 protein is CASSFSTSGAYNEQFF. CDR3 DNA: TGCGCCAGCAGCTTCTCAACTAGCGGGGCTTACAATGAGCAGTTCTTC.